The clone carrying this TCR beta chain was recorded only once. These data are taken from a study of blood T cell repertoires in COVID-19. Turning to the study itself: Acute and convalescent COVID-19 samples came from the United States, Italy and Spain. Nucleic acid was either cDNA or gDNA, and it came from T cells, B-cell-depleted T cells, or PBMCs.

In the original processing: The authors estimated nucleated cell counts from reference gene primer amplification. Clones were sequenced by immunoSEQ multiplex PCR, and TCRdb holds only the in-frame ones, with some missing. V and J calls and clone size are copied from that table; D and trimming were computed from the DNA. The sample records around 58,000 clones, 90% to 95% being singletons. Germline V CDR1 and CDR2: MGHRA, YSYEKL. V was pared by 3 bases and J by 0 bases, with 15 bases between. The CDR3 spans 17 residues. Sequencing was carried out using peripheral blood. The source is a woman in her sixties or seventies with active or convalescent COVID-19. The chain carries TRBV4-1 and TRBJ1-5; D remains unclear. In nucleotides, the CDR3 is TGCGCCAGCAGCCAGGCCTTAGGAGAATATAGCAATCAGCCCCAGCATTTT. It translates to CASSQALGEYSNQPQHF.